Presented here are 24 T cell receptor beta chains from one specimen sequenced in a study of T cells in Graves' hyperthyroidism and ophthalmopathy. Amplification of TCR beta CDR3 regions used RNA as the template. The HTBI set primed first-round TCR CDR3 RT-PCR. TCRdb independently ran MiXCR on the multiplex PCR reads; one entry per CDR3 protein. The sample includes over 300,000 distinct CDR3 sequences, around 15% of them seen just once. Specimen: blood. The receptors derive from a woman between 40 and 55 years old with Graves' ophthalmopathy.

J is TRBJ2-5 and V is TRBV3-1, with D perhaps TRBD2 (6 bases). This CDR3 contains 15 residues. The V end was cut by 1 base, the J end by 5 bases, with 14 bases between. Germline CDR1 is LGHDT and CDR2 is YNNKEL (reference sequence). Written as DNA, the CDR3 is TGTGCCAGCAGCCAAGTTTCTGCGGGAAGGGAGACCCAGTACTTC. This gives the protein CASSQVSAGRETQYF.

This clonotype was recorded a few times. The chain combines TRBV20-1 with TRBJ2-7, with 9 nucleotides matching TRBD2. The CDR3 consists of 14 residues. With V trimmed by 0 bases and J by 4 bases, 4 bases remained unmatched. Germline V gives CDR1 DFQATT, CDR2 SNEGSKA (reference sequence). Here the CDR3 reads CSAREREGRYEQYF. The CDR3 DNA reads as TGCAGTGCTAGAGAGCGGGAGGGCCGGTACGAGCAGTACTTC.

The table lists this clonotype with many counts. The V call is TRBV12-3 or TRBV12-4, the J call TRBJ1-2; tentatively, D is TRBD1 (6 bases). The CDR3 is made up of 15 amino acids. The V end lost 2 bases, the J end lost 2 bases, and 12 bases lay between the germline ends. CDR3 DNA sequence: TGTGCCAGCAGTTTATTTTCAGGGGAGAACTATGGCTACACCTTC. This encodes CASSLFSGENYGYTF.

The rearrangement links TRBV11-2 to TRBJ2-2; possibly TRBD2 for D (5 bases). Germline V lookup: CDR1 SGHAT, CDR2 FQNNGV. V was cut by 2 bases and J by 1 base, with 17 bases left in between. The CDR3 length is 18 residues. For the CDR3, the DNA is TGTGCCAGCAGCTTACCCCTCAAAGGAGGCAAGAACACCGGGGAGCTGTTTTTT. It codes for CASSLPLKGGKNTGELFF.

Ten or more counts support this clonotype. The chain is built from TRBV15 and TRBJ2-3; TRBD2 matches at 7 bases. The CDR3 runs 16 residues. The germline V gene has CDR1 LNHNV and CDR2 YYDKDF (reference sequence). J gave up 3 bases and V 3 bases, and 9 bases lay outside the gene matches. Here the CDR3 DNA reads TGTGCCACCAGCAGCCCAGGCTGGGGAGGGACAGATACGCAGTATTTT. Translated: CATSSPGWGGTDTQYF.

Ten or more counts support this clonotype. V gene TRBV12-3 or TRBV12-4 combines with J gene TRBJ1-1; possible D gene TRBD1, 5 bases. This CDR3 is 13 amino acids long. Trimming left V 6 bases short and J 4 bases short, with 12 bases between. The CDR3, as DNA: TGTGCCAGCAGGCAGGGATGGAGCACTGAAGCTTTCTTT. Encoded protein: CASRQGWSTEAFF.

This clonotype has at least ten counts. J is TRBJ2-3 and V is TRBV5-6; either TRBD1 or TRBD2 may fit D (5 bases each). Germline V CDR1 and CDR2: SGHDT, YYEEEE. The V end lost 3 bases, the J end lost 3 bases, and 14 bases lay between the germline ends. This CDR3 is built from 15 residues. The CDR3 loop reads CASSYEGSFTDTQYF. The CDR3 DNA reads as TGTGCCAGCAGCTATGAGGGGAGTTTTACAGATACGCAGTATTTT.

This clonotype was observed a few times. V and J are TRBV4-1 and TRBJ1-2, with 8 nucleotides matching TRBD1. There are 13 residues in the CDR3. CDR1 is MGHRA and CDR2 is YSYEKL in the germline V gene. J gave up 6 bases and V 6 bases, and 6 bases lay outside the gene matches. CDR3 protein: CASRQQGADGYTF. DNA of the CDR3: TGCGCCAGCAGACAGCAGGGGGCAGATGGCTACACCTTC.

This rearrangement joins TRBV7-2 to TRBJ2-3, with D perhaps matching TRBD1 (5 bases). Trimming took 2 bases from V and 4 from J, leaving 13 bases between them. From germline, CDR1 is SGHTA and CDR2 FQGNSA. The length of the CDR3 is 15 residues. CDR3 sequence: CASSLWGRDPDTQYF. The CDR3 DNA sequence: TGTGCCAGCAGCTTATGGGGCAGGGATCCAGATACGCAGTATTTT.

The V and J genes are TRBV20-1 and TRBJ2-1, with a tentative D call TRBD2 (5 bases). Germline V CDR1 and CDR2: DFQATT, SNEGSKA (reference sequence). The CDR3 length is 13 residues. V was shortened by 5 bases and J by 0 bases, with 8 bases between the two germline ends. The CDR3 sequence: CSAPGSSYNEQFF. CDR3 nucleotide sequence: TGCAGTGCTCCGGGGAGCTCCTACAATGAGCAGTTCTTC.

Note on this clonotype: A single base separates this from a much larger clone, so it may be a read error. The CDR3: CSARVHPPAGHYNEQFF. The CDR3 DNA reads as TGCAGTGCTAGAGTACACCCCCCGGCGGGACACTACAATGAGCAGTTCTTC. The chain carries TRBV20-1 and TRBJ2-1; D possibly uses TRBD1 or TRBD2 (6 bases each). The CDR3 is 17 residues long. With 1 base removed from V and 3 bases from J, the gap between germline ends came to 19 bases. Germline V gene data show CDR1 as DFQATT and CDR2 as SNEGSKA (reference sequence).

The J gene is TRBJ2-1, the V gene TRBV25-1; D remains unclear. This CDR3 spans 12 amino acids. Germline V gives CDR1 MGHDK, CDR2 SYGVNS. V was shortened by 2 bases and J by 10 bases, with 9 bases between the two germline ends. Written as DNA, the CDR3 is TGTGCCAGCAGTGAAACGAAGTTGGAGCAGTTCTTC. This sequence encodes CASSETKLEQFF.

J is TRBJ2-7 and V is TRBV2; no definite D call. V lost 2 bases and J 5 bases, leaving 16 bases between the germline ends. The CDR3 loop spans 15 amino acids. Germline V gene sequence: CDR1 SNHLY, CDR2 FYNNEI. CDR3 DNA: TGTGCCAGCAGTGAACTCGCGGCAGCTGACCACGAGCAGTACTTC. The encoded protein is CASSELAAADHEQYF.

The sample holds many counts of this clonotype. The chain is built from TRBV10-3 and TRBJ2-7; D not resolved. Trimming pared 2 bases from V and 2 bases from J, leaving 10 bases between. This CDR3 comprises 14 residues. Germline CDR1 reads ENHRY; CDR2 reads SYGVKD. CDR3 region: CAISEPGYTYEQYF. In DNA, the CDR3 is TGTGCCATCAGTGAGCCGGGTTATACCTACGAGCAGTACTTC.

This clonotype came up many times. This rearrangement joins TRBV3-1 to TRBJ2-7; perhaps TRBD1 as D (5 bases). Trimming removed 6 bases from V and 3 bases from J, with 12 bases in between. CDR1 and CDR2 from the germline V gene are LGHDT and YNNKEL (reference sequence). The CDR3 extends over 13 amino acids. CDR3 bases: TGTGCCAGCAGAGGGCCACAGGTCTACGAGCAGTACTTC. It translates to CASRGPQVYEQYF.

CDR3 nucleotide sequence: TGTGCCAGCAGCCCACAATGGAGCGGGGACGGGGAGCTGTTTTTT. Amino acid sequence: CASSPQWSGDGELFF. The chain recombines TRBV3-1 with TRBJ2-2; 7 bases are a match to TRBD2. CDR1 is LGHDT and CDR2 is YNNKEL in the germline V gene (reference sequence). The CDR3 extends over 15 amino acids. The V gene end was trimmed by 4 bases and the J gene end by 7 bases; junction bases not matched to a gene: 9.

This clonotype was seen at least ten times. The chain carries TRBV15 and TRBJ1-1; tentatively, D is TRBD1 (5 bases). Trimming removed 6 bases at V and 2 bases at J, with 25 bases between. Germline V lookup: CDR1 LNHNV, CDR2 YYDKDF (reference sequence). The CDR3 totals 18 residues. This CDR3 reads CATRSYGAEIPDNTEAFF. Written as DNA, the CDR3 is TGTGCCACCAGGTCTTATGGGGCCGAGATCCCGGACAACACTGAAGCTTTCTTT.

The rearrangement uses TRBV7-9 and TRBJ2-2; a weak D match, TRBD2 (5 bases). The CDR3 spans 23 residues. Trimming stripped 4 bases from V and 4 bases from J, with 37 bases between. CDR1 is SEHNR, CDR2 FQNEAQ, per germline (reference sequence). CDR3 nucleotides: TGTGCCAGCAGCTCCAACGGCCTCGTGGCTAGCAGGTTACCATTCCGGGGCACCGGGGAGCTGTTTTTT. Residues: CASSSNGLVASRLPFRGTGELFF.

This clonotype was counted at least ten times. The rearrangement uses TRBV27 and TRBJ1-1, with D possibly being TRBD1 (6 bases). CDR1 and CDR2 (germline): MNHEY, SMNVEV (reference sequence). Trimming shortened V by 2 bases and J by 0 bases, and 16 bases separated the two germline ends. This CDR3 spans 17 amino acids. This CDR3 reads CASSLPPRAGVNTEAFF. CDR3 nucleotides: TGTGCCAGCAGTTTACCCCCCCGTGCAGGGGTGAACACTGAAGCTTTCTTT.

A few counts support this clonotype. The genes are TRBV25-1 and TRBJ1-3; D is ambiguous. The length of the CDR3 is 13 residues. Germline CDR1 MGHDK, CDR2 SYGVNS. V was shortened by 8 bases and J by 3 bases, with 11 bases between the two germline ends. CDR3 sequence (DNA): TGTGCCAGCTCCTCCCTACGTGGAAACACCATATATTTT. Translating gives CASSSLRGNTIYF.

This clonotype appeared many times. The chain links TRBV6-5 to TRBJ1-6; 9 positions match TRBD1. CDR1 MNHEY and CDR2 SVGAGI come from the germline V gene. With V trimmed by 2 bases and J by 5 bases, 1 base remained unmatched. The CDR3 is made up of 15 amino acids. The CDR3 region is CASSYTGGNNSPLHF. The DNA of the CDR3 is TGTGCCAGCAGTTACACAGGGGGCAATAATTCACCCCTCCACTTT.

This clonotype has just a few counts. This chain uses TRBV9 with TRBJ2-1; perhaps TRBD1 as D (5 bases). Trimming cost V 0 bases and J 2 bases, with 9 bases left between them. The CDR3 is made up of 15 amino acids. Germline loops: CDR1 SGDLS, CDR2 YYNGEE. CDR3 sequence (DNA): TGTGCCAGCAGCGTAGAAGGGGATGCCTACAATGAGCAGTTCTTC. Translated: CASSVEGDAYNEQFF.

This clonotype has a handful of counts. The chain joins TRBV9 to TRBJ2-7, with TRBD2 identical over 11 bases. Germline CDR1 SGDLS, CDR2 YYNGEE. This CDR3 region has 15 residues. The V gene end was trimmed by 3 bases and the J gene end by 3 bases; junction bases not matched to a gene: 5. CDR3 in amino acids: CASSAGLAGNYEQYF. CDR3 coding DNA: TGTGCCAGCAGCGCTGGACTAGCGGGCAACTACGAGCAGTACTTC.

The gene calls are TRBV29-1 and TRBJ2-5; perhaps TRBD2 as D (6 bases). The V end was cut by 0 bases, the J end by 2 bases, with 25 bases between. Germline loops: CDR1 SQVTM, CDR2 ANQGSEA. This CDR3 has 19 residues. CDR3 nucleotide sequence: TGCAGCGTTGAAGAGCCCCTAGAGGGTGAAGAAGCGGGTCAAGAGACCCAGTACTTC. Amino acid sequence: CSVEEPLEGEEAGQETQYF.